This is a list of T cell receptor beta chains from one sample in a study of glioma-infiltrating T cells after dendritic cell vaccination. The protocol was immunoSEQ multiplex PCR, while the TCRdb copy is restricted to in-frame clones and leaves out a portion. Here the sample spans tens of thousands of clones, around 85% being singletons. The material sequenced was blood, taken after dendritic cell vaccination. These receptors originate from a human donor with glioblastoma. CDR3s include the opening cysteine and the closing phenylalanine or tryptophan. D genes are given only for firm matches. The size of a clone is reported for some rows only, either as once, few or many, or as a class for expanded clones.

d_gene: .; j_gene: TRBJ2-5; abundance: .; len: 13; v_gene: TRBV7-9; CDR3nt: TGTGCCAGCAGCAACAGGGTTTGGGAGACCCAGTACTTC; CDR3aa: CASSNRVWETQYF
d_gene: .; j_gene: TRBJ1-1; abundance: .; len: 14; v_gene: TRBV7-2; CDR3nt: TGTGCCAGCAGCTGGGGAGGGACGGACACTGAAGCTTTCTTT; CDR3aa: CASSWGGTDTEAFF
d_gene: .; j_gene: TRBJ1-2; abundance: many; len: 17; v_gene: TRBV4-1; CDR3nt: TGCGCCAGCAGCGAAAGATCGCACGTCGAGGGAAACTATGGCTACACCTTC; CDR3aa: CASSERSHVEGNYGYTF
d_gene: .; j_gene: TRBJ1-3; abundance: .; len: 14; v_gene: TRBV5-1; CDR3nt: TGCGCCAGCAGCTTTAACAGGCCTGGAAACACCATATATTTT; CDR3aa: CASSFNRPGNTIYF
d_gene: .; j_gene: TRBJ1-5; abundance: .; len: 14; v_gene: TRBV25-1; CDR3nt: TGTGCCAGCAGTGAGCCAGGGAGGTTTCAGCCCCAGCATTTT; CDR3aa: CASSEPGRFQPQHF
d_gene: .; j_gene: TRBJ2-7; abundance: .; len: 15; v_gene: TRBV18; CDR3nt: TGTGCCAGCTCTAGCAGGGGTTTCGGCCCTTACGAGCAGTACTTC; CDR3aa: CASSSRGFGPYEQYF
d_gene: TRBD1; j_gene: TRBJ2-1; abundance: .; len: 13; v_gene: TRBV7-6; CDR3nt: TGTGCCAGCAGCACAGACAGGGGAGGTGAGCAGTTCTTC; CDR3aa: CASSTDRGGEQFF
d_gene: .; j_gene: TRBJ1-1; abundance: .; len: 12; v_gene: TRBV29-1; CDR3nt: TGCAGCGTCTCAACTCAGAACACTGAAGCTTTCTTT; CDR3aa: CSVSTQNTEAFF
d_gene: .; j_gene: TRBJ1-2; abundance: .; len: 15; v_gene: TRBV12-5; CDR3nt: TGTGCTAGTGGTTTGGAGGGTGGAGGGCTGCAGGGCTACACCTTC; CDR3aa: CASGLEGGGLQGYTF
d_gene: .; j_gene: TRBJ1-1; abundance: few; len: 14; v_gene: TRBV13; CDR3nt: TGTGCCAGCAGCTTAGTAGGGAGGAACACTGAAGCTTTCTTT; CDR3aa: CASSLVGRNTEAFF
d_gene: TRBD1; j_gene: TRBJ1-5; abundance: .; len: 14; v_gene: TRBV19; CDR3nt: TGTGCCAGCCGGGACAGGGCTCTTGGTCAGCCCCAGCATTTT; CDR3aa: CASRDRALGQPQHF
d_gene: .; j_gene: TRBJ1-5; abundance: .; len: 13; v_gene: TRBV6-5; CDR3nt: TGTGCCAGCAGCCCCCAGGGGCCTGGGCCCCAGCATTTT; CDR3aa: CASSPQGPGPQHF
d_gene: TRBD1; j_gene: TRBJ1-6; abundance: .; len: 19; v_gene: TRBV10-3; CDR3nt: TGTGCCATCAGTGGAGGGACAGGGGTCACGAGCTCCTATAATTCACCCCTCCACTTT; CDR3aa: CAISGGTGVTSSYNSPLHF
d_gene: .; j_gene: TRBJ1-2; abundance: once; len: 15; v_gene: TRBV7-6; CDR3nt: TGTGCCAGCAGCTTAGCACCAGGGGTGAGCTATGGCTACACCTTC; CDR3aa: CASSLAPGVSYGYTF
d_gene: .; j_gene: TRBJ1-2; abundance: .; len: 19; v_gene: TRBV4-1; CDR3nt: TGCGCCAGCAGCCCGACAACTCGACAGGCCGGCCTCTCCCACTATGGCTACACCTTC; CDR3aa: CASSPTTRQAGLSHYGYTF
d_gene: TRBD1; j_gene: TRBJ1-2; abundance: .; len: 14; v_gene: TRBV4-1; CDR3nt: TGCGCCAGCAGAGACAGGGGGCCTAACTATGGCTACACCTTC; CDR3aa: CASRDRGPNYGYTF
d_gene: .; j_gene: TRBJ1-6; abundance: .; len: 12; v_gene: TRBV5-1; CDR3nt: TGCGCCAGCAGCCCAAACACCTTCCCCCTCCACTTT; CDR3aa: CASSPNTFPLHF
d_gene: .; j_gene: TRBJ2-1; abundance: .; len: 15; v_gene: TRBV5-4; CDR3nt: TGTGCCAGCAGCTTGGGGGGGCAGAGTGGGAATGAGCAGTTCTTC; CDR3aa: CASSLGGQSGNEQFF
d_gene: .; j_gene: TRBJ1-5; abundance: .; len: 15; v_gene: TRBV18; CDR3nt: TGTGCCAGCTCCCAAATGACAGGTAGCAATCAGCCCCAGCATTTT; CDR3aa: CASSQMTGSNQPQHF
d_gene: .; j_gene: TRBJ1-3; abundance: .; len: 14; v_gene: TRBV6-5; CDR3nt: TGTGCCAGCAGGATGGGGGGCTCTGGAAACACCATATATTTT; CDR3aa: CASRMGGSGNTIYF
d_gene: TRBD1; j_gene: TRBJ1-3; abundance: .; len: 15; v_gene: TRBV6-5; CDR3nt: TGTGCCAGCAGCGACGGACAGGTTAATAGGAACACCATATATTTT; CDR3aa: CASSDGQVNRNTIYF
d_gene: .; j_gene: TRBJ2-2; abundance: once; len: 14; v_gene: TRBV7-2; CDR3nt: TGTGCCAGCAGTTCCCAAGCGGCCACGGGGGAGCTGTTTTTT; CDR3aa: CASSSQAATGELFF
d_gene: TRBD1; j_gene: TRBJ1-3; abundance: .; len: 16; v_gene: TRBV19; CDR3nt: TGTGCCAGTAGTCCATGGCGGGACAGGGCCGGAAACACCATATATTTT; CDR3aa: CASSPWRDRAGNTIYF
d_gene: .; j_gene: TRBJ1-1; abundance: few; len: 15; v_gene: TRBV10-1; CDR3nt: TGCGCCAGCAGGGCCGCGGGGGGGATGAACACTGAAGCTTTCTTT; CDR3aa: CASRAAGGMNTEAFF
d_gene: .; j_gene: TRBJ1-3; abundance: .; len: 16; v_gene: TRBV18; CDR3nt: TGTGCCAGCTCACCGCGAGGCACCGATACAGGAAACACCATATATTTT; CDR3aa: CASSPRGTDTGNTIYF
d_gene: TRBD1; j_gene: TRBJ2-7; abundance: once; len: 10; v_gene: TRBV30; CDR3nt: TGTGCCCAGGGGGCCTACGAGCAGTACTTC; CDR3aa: CAQGAYEQYF
d_gene: TRBD1; j_gene: TRBJ2-7; abundance: once; len: 15; v_gene: TRBV15; CDR3nt: TGTGCCACCAGCAGAGCCCGACAGGGAAGCTACGAGCAGTACTTC; CDR3aa: CATSRARQGSYEQYF
d_gene: TRBD1; j_gene: TRBJ2-5; abundance: .; len: 14; v_gene: TRBV7-9; CDR3nt: TGTGCCAGCAGATCGACAGGGGGCTGGGAGACCCAGTACTTC; CDR3aa: CASRSTGGWETQYF
d_gene: .; j_gene: TRBJ1-5; abundance: many; len: 13; v_gene: TRBV9; CDR3nt: TGTGCCAGCAGCGTCTACGGGTTGCAGCCCCAGCATTTT; CDR3aa: CASSVYGLQPQHF
d_gene: TRBD1; j_gene: TRBJ1-4; abundance: .; len: 14; v_gene: TRBV4-2; CDR3nt: TGTGCCAGCAGAGGGACAGGGGGGAAAATGGAACTGTTTTTT; CDR3aa: CASRGTGGKMELFF
d_gene: .; j_gene: TRBJ2-7; abundance: .; len: 14; v_gene: TRBV4-3; CDR3nt: TGCGCCAGCTCCCCTTCGGGGTCCTCCCACGAGCAGTACTTC; CDR3aa: CASSPSGSSHEQYF
d_gene: .; j_gene: TRBJ2-3; abundance: .; len: 11; v_gene: TRBV29-1; CDR3nt: TGCAGCGTTGTCTACACAGATACGCAGTATTTT; CDR3aa: CSVVYTDTQYF
d_gene: .; j_gene: TRBJ1-2; abundance: few; len: 15; v_gene: TRBV10-1; CDR3nt: TGCGCCAGCAGTGAACACCGGGATCCAGAGCGGGGCTACACCTTC; CDR3aa: CASSEHRDPERGYTF
d_gene: TRBD1; j_gene: TRBJ2-7; abundance: .; len: 16; v_gene: TRBV30; CDR3nt: TGTGCCTGGAGATTTGGGTCCGGGACAGTCTCCTACGAGCAGTACTTC; CDR3aa: CAWRFGSGTVSYEQYF
d_gene: TRBD1; j_gene: TRBJ2-2; abundance: .; len: 16; v_gene: TRBV5-1; CDR3nt: TGCGCCAGCAGTACTTTTCAGGGGGCCGGGACCGGGGAGCTGTTTTTT; CDR3aa: CASSTFQGAGTGELFF
d_gene: .; j_gene: TRBJ1-2; abundance: .; len: 14; v_gene: TRBV9; CDR3nt: TGTGCCAGCAGAATGGAGGACCCTAACTATGGCTACACCTTC; CDR3aa: CASRMEDPNYGYTF
d_gene: .; j_gene: TRBJ2-1; abundance: once; len: 13; v_gene: TRBV6-6; CDR3nt: TGTGCCAGCAGCCGCGCCCAGGGAGGTGAGCAGTTCTTC; CDR3aa: CASSRAQGGEQFF
d_gene: .; j_gene: TRBJ2-2; abundance: .; len: 13; v_gene: TRBV27; CDR3nt: TGTGCCAGCAGTTTTCTTGACACCGGGGAGCTGTTTTTT; CDR3aa: CASSFLDTGELFF
d_gene: .; j_gene: TRBJ1-2; abundance: .; len: 14; v_gene: TRBV4-3; CDR3nt: TGCGCCAGCAGCCAAGATCGGGTCAACGATGGCTACACCTTC; CDR3aa: CASSQDRVNDGYTF
d_gene: .; j_gene: TRBJ1-5; abundance: .; len: 15; v_gene: TRBV18; CDR3nt: TGTGCCAGCTCACTTTCGGGAGAAGGAGGCCAGCCCCAGCATTTT; CDR3aa: CASSLSGEGGQPQHF
d_gene: TRBD1; j_gene: TRBJ2-7; abundance: .; len: 15; v_gene: TRBV5-1; CDR3nt: TGCGCCAGCAGTTGGGGGGGACAGGGGTTTTCCGAGCAGTACTTC; CDR3aa: CASSWGGQGFSEQYF
d_gene: TRBD1; j_gene: TRBJ2-3; abundance: .; len: 17; v_gene: TRBV28; CDR3nt: TGTGCCAGCAGTTTCCCCGGGACAGGGGTTGGTTCAGATACGCAGTATTTT; CDR3aa: CASSFPGTGVGSDTQYF
d_gene: .; j_gene: TRBJ1-1; abundance: few; len: 11; v_gene: TRBV30; CDR3nt: TGTGCCTGGAGTGTAGGCGGGGAAGCTTTCTTT; CDR3aa: CAWSVGGEAFF
d_gene: TRBD1; j_gene: TRBJ1-2; abundance: .; len: 15; v_gene: TRBV29-1; CDR3nt: TGCAGCGTTGTAGTAGGACAGGGGCTCGACTATGGCTACACCTTC; CDR3aa: CSVVVGQGLDYGYTF
d_gene: TRBD1; j_gene: TRBJ2-1; abundance: .; len: 14; v_gene: TRBV5-4; CDR3nt: TGTGCCAGCAGCTCCAGGACAGGGGAGAATGAGCAGTTCTTC; CDR3aa: CASSSRTGENEQFF
d_gene: .; j_gene: TRBJ1-2; abundance: .; len: 14; v_gene: TRBV4-1; CDR3nt: TGCGCCAGCAGCCAAGGAGAGCTTTTCTATGGCTACACCTTC; CDR3aa: CASSQGELFYGYTF
d_gene: .; j_gene: TRBJ2-2; abundance: .; len: 13; v_gene: TRBV30; CDR3nt: TGTGCCTGGAGGGCAGGGGTCACCGGGGAGCTGTTTTTT; CDR3aa: CAWRAGVTGELFF
d_gene: TRBD2; j_gene: TRBJ2-7; abundance: .; len: 15; v_gene: TRBV5-1; CDR3nt: TGCGCCAGCAGCTTGGCCGGGGGGGCTGCCTACGAGCAGTACTTC; CDR3aa: CASSLAGGAAYEQYF
d_gene: .; j_gene: TRBJ1-1; abundance: .; len: 13; v_gene: TRBV6-9; CDR3nt: TGTGCCAGCAAGTGGGGGGGGGACACTGAAGCTTTCTTT; CDR3aa: CASKWGGDTEAFF
d_gene: .; j_gene: TRBJ2-3; abundance: .; len: 17; v_gene: TRBV4-1; CDR3nt: TGCGCCAGCAGTCAAAAGGCCCTTGGGGCCGGTACAGATACGCAGTATTTT; CDR3aa: CASSQKALGAGTDTQYF
d_gene: .; j_gene: TRBJ1-1; abundance: .; len: 15; v_gene: TRBV15; CDR3nt: TGTGCCACCAGCAGTCCTGGACATTTGAACACTGAAGCTTTCTTT; CDR3aa: CATSSPGHLNTEAFF
d_gene: .; j_gene: TRBJ2-7; abundance: few; len: 15; v_gene: TRBV10-2; CDR3nt: TGCGCCAGCAGCTCGGGACAAGACAGCTCCTACGAGCAGTACTTC; CDR3aa: CASSSGQDSSYEQYF
d_gene: TRBD1; j_gene: TRBJ1-5; abundance: .; len: 14; v_gene: TRBV19; CDR3nt: TGTGCCAGTGAAGGGACAGGGTTTGATCAGCCCCAGCATTTT; CDR3aa: CASEGTGFDQPQHF
d_gene: .; j_gene: TRBJ1-1; abundance: .; len: 14; v_gene: TRBV4-2; CDR3nt: TGTGCCAGCAGCCAGAGACAAAGGAACACTGAAGCTTTCTTT; CDR3aa: CASSQRQRNTEAFF
d_gene: .; j_gene: TRBJ1-2; abundance: .; len: 15; v_gene: TRBV5-5; CDR3nt: TGTGCCAGCAGCTTGGCAGCGGGGACTAACTATGGCTACACCTTC; CDR3aa: CASSLAAGTNYGYTF
d_gene: TRBD1; j_gene: TRBJ1-2; abundance: .; len: 14; v_gene: TRBV11-3; CDR3nt: TGTGCCAGCAGCTTAGATCAAAGAGGGGGCGGCTACACCTTC; CDR3aa: CASSLDQRGGGYTF
d_gene: .; j_gene: TRBJ1-6; abundance: .; len: 14; v_gene: TRBV6-1; CDR3nt: TGTGCCAGCAGTGGGAGATCCCTTAATTCACCCCTCCACTTT; CDR3aa: CASSGRSLNSPLHF
d_gene: .; j_gene: TRBJ2-7; abundance: .; len: 15; v_gene: TRBV9; CDR3nt: TGTGCCAGCAGCGTATGGGGGGACAGCCTTGCCGAGCAGTACTTC; CDR3aa: CASSVWGDSLAEQYF
d_gene: .; j_gene: TRBJ1-1; abundance: .; len: 15; v_gene: TRBV21-1; CDR3nt: TGTGCCAGCAGCAAAGATAGGCAGGGCTCTACTGAAGCTTTCTTT; CDR3aa: CASSKDRQGSTEAFF
d_gene: TRBD2; j_gene: TRBJ2-1; abundance: .; len: 15; v_gene: TRBV6-5; CDR3nt: TGTGCCAGCAGTTACTCGACTAGCGGGGGGTTTGAGCAGTTCTTC; CDR3aa: CASSYSTSGGFEQFF